These 27 T cell receptor beta chains were sequenced from one sample in a study of blood T cell repertoires in COVID-19. TCRdb's copy holds only in-frame clones and misses some; the assay was immunoSEQ multiplex PCR. Here the sample spans around 50,000 clones, 85% to 90% being singletons. What was sequenced was peripheral blood. These receptors all stem from a man between 50 and 59 years old with active COVID-19.

The chain employs TRBV6-2 or TRBV6-3 and TRBJ2-7; possible D gene TRBD2, 5 bases. With 2 bases removed from V and 5 bases from J, the gap between germline ends came to 19 bases. The CDR3 sequence is 16 residues long. The germline V gene encodes CDR1 MNHEY and CDR2 SVGEGT. The CDR3 DNA reads TGTGCCAGCAGTTACCCCCAAAGAATAGCCGGGAACGAGCAGTACTTC. Protein product: CASSYPQRIAGNEQYF.

The V gene is TRBV7-3, the J gene TRBJ2-5; 11 bases line up with TRBD2. The J segment lost 5 bases and the V segment lost 2 bases, leaving 4 bases of the junction unmatched. In germline, CDR1 is SGHTA, CDR2 FQGTGA. This CDR3 spans 15 amino acids. The CDR3, as DNA: TGTGCCAGCAGCTTAGCGCCTAGCGGGGGGGAGACCCAGTACTTC. It yields the protein CASSLAPSGGETQYF.

CDR3 in amino acids: CATSASGTGNRNEQFF. In nucleotides, the CDR3 is TGTGCCACCAGTGCGTCCGGGACAGGGAATAGGAATGAGCAGTTCTTC. The chain combines TRBV24-1 with TRBJ2-1; 9 bases align to TRBD1. Germline CDR1 and CDR2: KGHDR and SFDVKD. The CDR3 covers 16 residues. With 5 bases clipped from V and 7 bases from J, the junction kept 11 bases outside the gene matches.

This clone has only a few counts. The CDR3 DNA reads as TGTGCCAGCAAGGGAGACTCTGGAAACACCATATATTTT. Residues: CASKGDSGNTIYF. The chain combines TRBV7-6 with TRBJ1-3; D remains ambiguous. Trimming left V 7 bases short and J 0 bases short, with 7 bases between. Germline V lookup: CDR1 SGHVS, CDR2 FNYEAQ. The CDR3 is made up of 13 amino acids.

CDR3: CASRFGGSPDTQYF. CDR3 DNA sequence: TGTGCCAGCAGATTTGGCGGGAGCCCCGATACGCAGTATTTT. The chain carries TRBV28 and TRBJ2-3, with TRBD2 identical over 7 bases. The CDR3 is made up of 14 amino acids. J lost 6 bases, V lost 6 bases, and 9 bases had no gene match. The germline V gene has CDR1 MDHEN and CDR2 SYDVKM.

This clone was counted a single time. CDR3 nucleotide sequence: TGTGCCAGTAGTATAGTGGCAGCGGGGGACACCGGGGAGCTGTTTTTT. As protein: CASSIVAAGDTGELFF. The chain has TRBV19 and TRBJ2-2, with TRBD2 matching 8 bases. The V segment lost 1 base and the J segment 3 bases; nucleotides outside the gene matches: 4. The CDR3 sequence is 16 residues long. CDR1 is LNHDA, CDR2 SQIVND, per germline (reference sequence).

This chain uses TRBV7-9 with TRBJ1-1; 9 bases agree with TRBD1. The CDR3 is made up of 14 amino acids. With V trimmed by 6 bases and J by 4 bases, 6 bases remained unmatched. CDR1 is SEHNR and CDR2 is FQNEAQ in the germline V gene (reference sequence). The CDR3 DNA reads TGTGCCAGCAGACGACAGGGGGAGCGCACTGAAGCTTTCTTT. Protein product: CASRRQGERTEAFF.

The chain links TRBV21-1 to TRBJ1-2; TRBD1 is taken as the D call from the table, unchecked against the DNA. TRBV21-1 is reported as a pseudogene. The CDR3 is made up of 13 amino acids. CDR3: CARGQSANYGYTF. The CDR3 DNA reads TGTGCCAGAGGACAGTCCGCTAACTATGGCTACACCTTC.

The DNA of the CDR3 is TGTGCCAGCTCACCAAAGGGACAGGCTTTGGAGACCCAGTACTTC. Its protein is CASSPKGQALETQYF. The chain couples TRBV18 to TRBJ2-5, with 8 bases lining up with TRBD1. The germline V gene encodes CDR1 KGHSH and CDR2 LQKENI. The CDR3 is made up of 15 amino acids. V lost 2 bases and J lost 5; bases outside the gene matches: 7.

The chain has TRBV5-1 and TRBJ1-2; no clear D gene. Trimming shortened V by 1 base and J by 0 bases, and 4 bases separated the two germline ends. The CDR3 is 13 residues long. CDR1 is SGHRS and CDR2 is YFSETQ in the germline V gene. The CDR3 DNA sequence: TGCGCCAGCAGCTTGTCGGCTAACTATGGCTACACCTTC. This gives the protein CASSLSANYGYTF. The full variable domain, completed using reference TRBV5-1 and TRBJ1-2, is KAGVTQTPRYLIKTRGQQVTLSCSPISGHRSVSWYQQTPGQGLQFLFEYFSETQRNKGNFPGRFSGRQFSNSRSEMNVSTLELGDSALYLCASSLSANYGYTFGSGTRLTVV.

The chain employs TRBV15 and TRBJ1-2; 12 positions match TRBD1. This CDR3 has 17 amino acids. With V trimmed by 4 bases and J by 2 bases, 8 bases remained unmatched. Germline CDR1 and CDR2: LNHNV and YYDKDF (reference sequence). This CDR3 reads CATSKGGQGANNYGYTF. CDR3 DNA: TGTGCCACCAGCAAGGGGGGACAGGGGGCGAACAACTATGGCTACACCTTC.

The chain couples TRBV9 to TRBJ2-1, with a possible D match to TRBD2 (5 bases). V dropped 1 base and J dropped 8 bases, with 10 bases sitting between them. Germline V gene lookup returns CDR1 SGDLS and CDR2 YYNGEE. This CDR3 spans 13 amino acids. The CDR3 spells CASSVNFGDEQFF. DNA of the CDR3: TGTGCCAGCAGCGTAAATTTCGGGGATGAGCAGTTCTTC.

V is TRBV4-1 and J is TRBJ1-5; 8 bases fit TRBD1. CDR1 is MGHRA, CDR2 YSYEKL, per germline. Trimming took 3 bases from V and 1 from J; bases not matched to a gene: 5. The CDR3 has 16 residues. CDR3 DNA sequence: TGCGCCAGCAGCCATTGGACAGGGATGAGCAATCAGCCCCAGCATTTT. This sequence encodes CASSHWTGMSNQPQHF.

The genes are TRBV5-4 and TRBJ2-2; tentative D call: TRBD1 (6 bases). In germline, CDR1 is SGHNT, CDR2 YYREEE (reference sequence). This CDR3 comprises 14 residues. Deletions cut 6 bases from V and 5 bases from J, with 14 bases between. The CDR3 sequence: CASTIGGQTGELFF. CDR3 DNA sequence: TGTGCCAGCACCATAGGGGGTCAAACCGGGGAGCTGTTTTTT.

V gene TRBV18 combines with J gene TRBJ1-1, with 8 positions matching TRBD1. Germline CDR1 KGHSH, CDR2 LQKENI. J gave up 11 bases and V 5 bases, and 16 bases lay outside the gene matches. The CDR3 contains 15 residues. The CDR3 reads CASSAADRGKPGAFF. The CDR3 DNA reads as TGTGCCAGCTCAGCTGCCGACAGGGGCAAACCGGGGGCTTTCTTT.

The chain uses TRBV3-1 (or the pseudogene TRBV3-2) and TRBJ1-3, with a tentative D call TRBD1 (6 bases). V was pared by 0 bases and J by 7 bases, with 13 bases between. There are 15 residues in the CDR3. The germline V gene has CDR1 LGHDT and CDR2 YNNKEL (reference sequence). In DNA form, the CDR3 reads TGTGCCAGCAGCCAAGATTTGGGGGCCCGGAACACCATATATTTT. It specifies CASSQDLGARNTIYF.

V usage is TRBV5-1 and J usage is TRBJ2-1, with 9 bases identical to TRBD2. V gave up 4 bases and J gave up 3 bases; unmatched junction bases: 8. The CDR3 is made up of 16 amino acids. In germline, CDR1 is SGHRS, CDR2 YFSETQ. The CDR3 sequence: CASSGGAGGSYNEQFF. The CDR3, as DNA: TGCGCCAGCAGCGGGGGAGCGGGGGGTAGCTACAATGAGCAGTTCTTC. The variable domain in full, with the rest retrieved from reference TRBV5-1 and TRBJ2-1, is KAGVTQTPRYLIKTRGQQVTLSCSPISGHRSVSWYQQTPGQGLQFLFEYFSETQRNKGNFPGRFSGRQFSNSRSEMNVSTLELGDSALYLCASSGGAGGSYNEQFFGPGTRLTVL.

The V call is TRBV9, the J call TRBJ2-7; 9 nucleotides match TRBD1. This CDR3 region has 14 residues. V lost 5 bases to trimming and J lost 6 bases; unmatched junction nucleotides: 9. Germline V gene data show CDR1 as SGDLS and CDR2 as YYNGEE. The CDR3 DNA follows: TGTGCCAGCAGTGGGACAGGGTCGCGGGGCGAGCAGTACTTC. Its translation is CASSGTGSRGEQYF.

This clone has a single count. The chain couples TRBV18 to TRBJ2-1; 9 bases line up with TRBD1. The CDR3 runs 16 residues. V lost 4 bases, J lost 6 bases, and 10 bases stayed unmatched. Looked up from germline, CDR1 is KGHSH and CDR2 is LQKENI. The DNA for the CDR3 is TGTGCCAGCTCACAAAGACAGGGGGAATACGGCAATGAGCAGTTCTTC. Its translation: CASSQRQGEYGNEQFF. Full variable domain (rest looked up from reference TRBV18 and TRBJ2-1): NAGVMQNPRHLVRRRGQEARLRCSPMKGHSHVYWYRQLPEEGLKFMVYLQKENIIDESGMPKERFSAEFPKEGPSILRIQQVVRGDSAAYFCASSQRQGEYGNEQFFGPGTRLTVL.

V is TRBV7-2 and J is TRBJ2-5; no definite D call. The CDR3 loop spans 12 amino acids. Germline CDR1 reads SGHTA; CDR2 reads FQGNSA. The germline V and J ends were trimmed by 5 bases and 5 bases, with 9 bases remaining between them. The CDR3 loop is CASSPSGETQYF. The CDR3 DNA is TGTGCCAGCAGCCCTAGTGGGGAGACCCAGTACTTC. The full variable domain, its missing parts supplied by reference TRBV7-2 and TRBJ2-5, is GAGVSQSPSNKVTEKGKDVELRCDPISGHTALYWYRQSLGQGLEFLIYFQGNSAPDKSGLPSDRFSAERTGGSVSTLTIQRTQQEDSAVYLCASSPSGETQYFGPGTRLLVL.

The chain uses TRBV28 and TRBJ1-2, with 9 bases lining up with TRBD1. The ends lost 5 bases at V and 3 bases at J; junction bases unmatched: 7. The CDR3 totals 15 residues. The germline V gene encodes CDR1 MDHEN and CDR2 SYDVKM. CDR3 sequence reads: CASSRTGELYYGYTF. The CDR3 coding sequence is TGTGCCAGCAGTCGGACAGGGGAATTGTACTATGGCTACACCTTC.

V usage is TRBV18 and J usage is TRBJ1-4; possible D gene TRBD1, 5 bases. CDR1 and CDR2 (germline): KGHSH, LQKENI. The CDR3 is made up of 16 amino acids. Deletions cut 4 bases from V and 3 bases from J, with 15 bases between. The DNA of the CDR3 is TGTGCCAGCTCACGTAGACCAGGGAACGCTAATGAAAAACTGTTTTTT. Amino acid sequence: CASSRRPGNANEKLFF. The full variable domain, its missing parts supplied by reference TRBV18 and TRBJ1-4, is NAGVMQNPRHLVRRRGQEARLRCSPMKGHSHVYWYRQLPEEGLKFMVYLQKENIIDESGMPKERFSAEFPKEGPSILRIQQVVRGDSAAYFCASSRRPGNANEKLFFGSGTQLSVL.

The chain joins TRBV5-1 to TRBJ2-5; 8 positions agree with TRBD1. The ends lost 3 bases at V and 2 bases at J; junction bases unmatched: 9. Germline loops: CDR1 SGHRS, CDR2 YFSETQ. The CDR3 spans 16 residues. The DNA of the CDR3 is TGCGCCAGCAGCTCAGAGTTGACAGGGGTACAAGAGACCCAGTACTTC. Residues: CASSSELTGVQETQYF. The variable domain in full, with the rest retrieved from reference TRBV5-1 and TRBJ2-5, is KAGVTQTPRYLIKTRGQQVTLSCSPISGHRSVSWYQQTPGQGLQFLFEYFSETQRNKGNFPGRFSGRQFSNSRSEMNVSTLELGDSALYLCASSSELTGVQETQYFGPGTRLLVL.

The chain links TRBV2 to TRBJ2-1; 8 bases match TRBD1. The CDR3 is made up of 15 amino acids. Germline CDR1 SNHLY, CDR2 FYNNEI. Losses at the gene ends were 6 bases for V and 2 bases for J; bases not matched to a gene: 6. CDR3 sequence: CASRTQGVPYNEQFF. CDR3 nucleotide sequence: TGTGCCAGCAGGACACAGGGGGTCCCCTACAATGAGCAGTTCTTC. Full variable domain (outside the CDR3, taken from reference TRBV2 and TRBJ2-1): EPEVTQTPSHQVTQMGQEVILRCVPISNHLYFYWYRQILGQKVEFLVSFYNNEISEKSEIFDDQFSVERPDGSNFTLKIRSTKLEDSAMYFCASRTQGVPYNEQFFGPGTRLTVL.

This chain links TRBV18 with TRBJ2-7; no clear D. Germline CDR1 is KGHSH and CDR2 is LQKENI. V shed 4 bases and J shed 0 bases, with 16 bases lying between them. CDR3 length: 16 residues. The CDR3 region is CASSQKGRQDSYEQYF. The CDR3, as DNA: TGTGCCAGCTCACAGAAAGGCAGGCAAGACTCCTACGAGCAGTACTTC.

The chain couples TRBV7-2 to TRBJ2-5; TRBD1 matches 8 bases. Germline trimming cut 6 bases from V and 5 bases from J; bases unmatched to any gene: 5. This CDR3 comprises 13 residues. In germline, CDR1 is SGHTA, CDR2 FQGNSA. CDR3 in DNA: TGTGCCAGCAGGCGGACAGGGAGGGAGACCCAGTACTTC. It specifies CASRRTGRETQYF.

The chain recombines TRBV19 with TRBJ2-3, with D perhaps matching TRBD1 (6 bases). The CDR3 spans 16 residues. Germline lookup yields CDR1 LNHDA and CDR2 SQIVND (reference sequence). V gave up 1 base and J gave up 3 bases, with 14 bases separating them. This chain's CDR3 is CASSIGWDMVTDTQYF. The CDR3 nucleotides are TGTGCCAGTAGTATAGGATGGGACATGGTAACAGATACGCAGTATTTT. Combining the CDR3 with reference TRBV19 and TRBJ2-3 gives the whole variable domain DGGITQSPKYLFRKEGQNVTLSCEQNLNHDAMYWYRQDPGQGLRLIYYSQIVNDFQKGDIAEGYSVSREKKESFPLTVTSAQKNPTAFYLCASSIGWDMVTDTQYFGPGTRLTVL.